These T cell receptor beta chains were read from a single sample in a study of shared clonotypes between healthy human individuals. Method: immunoSEQ multiplex PCR; TCRdb's copy keeps in-frame clones and lacks some. The sample has roughly 890,000 clones, 80% to 95% seen once. The sequencing input was naive CD8+ T cells sorted from blood. Receptor source: a man younger than 40 in good health. The CDR3 runs from the conserved cysteine through the conserved F or W. Fields, in order: CDR3 protein, CDR3 DNA, D gene, J gene, CDR3 length, V gene, clone size. The D gene is left open where the match is weak. Size is omitted from some rows. Given values are once, few, many or a class for expanded clones.

cdr3_aa: CAIRASGELFF
cdr3_nt: TGTGCCATCAGGGCGTCCGGGGAGCTGTTTTTT
d_call: .
j_call: TRBJ2-2
cdr3_length: 11
v_call: TRBV15
clone_size: .

cdr3_aa: CAWSVQGVEAFF
cdr3_nt: TGTGCCTGGAGTGTACAAGGTGTTGAAGCTTTCTTT
d_call: .
j_call: TRBJ1-1
cdr3_length: 12
v_call: TRBV30
clone_size: .

cdr3_aa: CATSRDGVRSYEQYF
cdr3_nt: TGTGCCACCAGCAGAGATGGAGTCAGATCCTACGAGCAGTACTTC
d_call: .
j_call: TRBJ2-7
cdr3_length: 15
v_call: TRBV15
clone_size: .

cdr3_aa: CASSLPGKGELFF
cdr3_nt: TGTGCCAGCAGTTTACCGGGGAAAGGGGAGCTGTTTTTT
d_call: .
j_call: TRBJ2-2
cdr3_length: 13
v_call: TRBV27
clone_size: .

cdr3_aa: CASSLANRDPNTGELFF
cdr3_nt: TGTGCTAGCAGCTTAGCGAATCGGGACCCGAACACCGGGGAGCTGTTTTTT
d_call: .
j_call: TRBJ2-2
cdr3_length: 17
v_call: TRBV7-7
clone_size: .

cdr3_aa: CASSQPPTAYEQYF
cdr3_nt: TGTGCCAGCAGCCAACCCCCGACCGCCTACGAGCAGTACTTC
d_call: .
j_call: TRBJ2-7
cdr3_length: 14
v_call: TRBV14
clone_size: .

cdr3_aa: CASSVFGSNYGYTF
cdr3_nt: TGTGCCAGCAGTGTGTTTGGGTCTAACTATGGCTACACCTTC
d_call: .
j_call: TRBJ1-2
cdr3_length: 14
v_call: TRBV6-1
clone_size: few

cdr3_aa: CASSSESYNEQFF
cdr3_nt: TGTGCCAGCAGCTCGGAGTCCTACAATGAGCAGTTCTTC
d_call: .
j_call: TRBJ2-1
cdr3_length: 13
v_call: TRBV5-4
clone_size: .

cdr3_aa: CASSQDRTGLPNEQFF
cdr3_nt: TGCGCCAGCAGCCAAGATCGGACAGGGCTCCCCAATGAGCAGTTCTTC
d_call: TRBD1
j_call: TRBJ2-1
cdr3_length: 16
v_call: TRBV4-3
clone_size: once

cdr3_aa: CASSLVGSYEQYF
cdr3_nt: TGTGCCAGCAGCTTGGTGGGATCCTACGAGCAGTACTTC
d_call: .
j_call: TRBJ2-7
cdr3_length: 13
v_call: TRBV5-5
clone_size: .

cdr3_aa: CASSQERGGIYEQYF
cdr3_nt: TGCGCCAGCAGCCAAGAACGGGGGGGGATCTACGAGCAGTACTTC
d_call: TRBD2
j_call: TRBJ2-7
cdr3_length: 15
v_call: TRBV4-1
clone_size: .

cdr3_aa: CASSIYGTKYEQYF
cdr3_nt: TGTGCCAGTAGTATATACGGGACAAAATACGAGCAGTACTTC
d_call: .
j_call: TRBJ2-7
cdr3_length: 14
v_call: TRBV19
clone_size: .

cdr3_aa: CASSFDRGETQYF
cdr3_nt: TGTGCCAGCAGTTTCGACAGAGGGGAGACCCAGTACTTC
d_call: .
j_call: TRBJ2-5
cdr3_length: 13
v_call: TRBV27
clone_size: .

cdr3_aa: CASSQDLRVTNSNQPQHF
cdr3_nt: TGCGCCAGCAGCCAAGATTTGAGGGTAACTAATAGCAATCAGCCCCAGCATTTT
d_call: .
j_call: TRBJ1-5
cdr3_length: 18
v_call: TRBV4-1
clone_size: .

cdr3_aa: CASSLDAGAANYGYTF
cdr3_nt: TGTGCCAGCAGCTTAGACGCGGGCGCGGCTAACTATGGCTACACCTTC
d_call: .
j_call: TRBJ1-2
cdr3_length: 16
v_call: TRBV7-6
clone_size: .

cdr3_aa: CASSLVTGGEEQYF
cdr3_nt: TGTGCCAGCAGCTTAGTGACAGGGGGCGAGGAGCAGTACTTC
d_call: TRBD1
j_call: TRBJ2-7
cdr3_length: 14
v_call: TRBV7-9
clone_size: .

cdr3_aa: CASGLGEGAVSEAFF
cdr3_nt: TGTGCTAGTGGTTTGGGTGAGGGGGCTGTCTCCGAAGCTTTCTTT
d_call: TRBD1
j_call: TRBJ1-1
cdr3_length: 15
v_call: TRBV12-5
clone_size: .

cdr3_aa: CASSLGLAGTGELFF
cdr3_nt: TGTGCCAGCAGCCTGGGACTAGCGGGGACCGGGGAGCTGTTTTTT
d_call: TRBD2
j_call: TRBJ2-2
cdr3_length: 15
v_call: TRBV5-8
clone_size: .

cdr3_aa: CASSTKTGVDEKLFF
cdr3_nt: TGTGCCAGCAGTACTAAGACAGGGGTGGATGAAAAACTGTTTTTT
d_call: TRBD1
j_call: TRBJ1-4
cdr3_length: 15
v_call: TRBV28
clone_size: .

cdr3_aa: CASSLVGPGQNNEQFF
cdr3_nt: TGTGCCAGCAGCTTGGTAGGTCCGGGACAGAACAATGAGCAGTTCTTC
d_call: TRBD1
j_call: TRBJ2-1
cdr3_length: 16
v_call: TRBV5-6
clone_size: few

cdr3_aa: CAISDPQKGRGEAFF
cdr3_nt: TGTGCCATCAGTGATCCACAAAAAGGTAGGGGAGAAGCTTTCTTT
d_call: .
j_call: TRBJ1-1
cdr3_length: 15
v_call: TRBV10-3
clone_size: .

cdr3_aa: CASSLDITDEQYF
cdr3_nt: TGCGCCAGCAGCCTGGACATAACGGACGAGCAGTACTTC
d_call: .
j_call: TRBJ2-7
cdr3_length: 13
v_call: TRBV5-1
clone_size: once

cdr3_aa: CASSRGRNPQPQHF
cdr3_nt: TGTGCCAGCAGCCGAGGTAGGAACCCTCAGCCCCAGCATTTT
d_call: .
j_call: TRBJ1-5
cdr3_length: 14
v_call: TRBV16
clone_size: .

cdr3_aa: CASSQELAGVGDTQYF
cdr3_nt: TGCGCCAGCAGCCAAGAGCTAGCGGGAGTCGGAGATACGCAGTATTTT
d_call: TRBD2
j_call: TRBJ2-3
cdr3_length: 16
v_call: TRBV4-3
clone_size: .

cdr3_aa: CASSLIAGVRNEQYF
cdr3_nt: TGTGCCAGCAGCTTAATCGCGGGAGTGAGAAACGAGCAGTACTTC
d_call: TRBD2
j_call: TRBJ2-7
cdr3_length: 15
v_call: TRBV7-2
clone_size: once

cdr3_aa: CASRFTGGAVYEQYF
cdr3_nt: TGTGCCAGCAGGTTCACAGGGGGCGCCGTGTACGAGCAGTACTTC
d_call: TRBD1
j_call: TRBJ2-7
cdr3_length: 15
v_call: TRBV27
clone_size: .

cdr3_aa: CASSLATGTEAFF
cdr3_nt: TGTGCCAGCAGTCTGGCGACAGGGACTGAAGCTTTCTTT
d_call: TRBD1
j_call: TRBJ1-1
cdr3_length: 13
v_call: TRBV5-4
clone_size: .

cdr3_aa: CASSWGLAGLSYNEQFF
cdr3_nt: TGTGCCAGCAGCTGGGGACTAGCGGGGCTCTCCTACAATGAGCAGTTCTTC
d_call: TRBD2
j_call: TRBJ2-1
cdr3_length: 17
v_call: TRBV5-4
clone_size: .

cdr3_aa: CASSQGSGWGSYNEQFF
cdr3_nt: TGTGCCAGCAGCCAAGGTAGTGGGTGGGGCTCCTACAATGAGCAGTTCTTC
d_call: .
j_call: TRBJ2-1
cdr3_length: 17
v_call: TRBV14
clone_size: .

cdr3_aa: CASSELQGTNEKLFF
cdr3_nt: TGTGCCAGCAGTGAATTGCAGGGAACTAATGAAAAACTGTTTTTT
d_call: .
j_call: TRBJ1-4
cdr3_length: 15
v_call: TRBV6-1
clone_size: .

cdr3_aa: CASSAGPTSGNTIYF
cdr3_nt: TGTGCCAGCAGTGCGGGACCGACCTCTGGAAACACCATATATTTT
d_call: .
j_call: TRBJ1-3
cdr3_length: 15
v_call: TRBV6-1
clone_size: .

cdr3_aa: CSVELGRHTGELFF
cdr3_nt: TGCAGCGTTGAATTAGGACGGCACACCGGGGAGCTGTTTTTT
d_call: .
j_call: TRBJ2-2
cdr3_length: 14
v_call: TRBV29-1
clone_size: .

cdr3_aa: CASSFRNAYEQYF
cdr3_nt: TGTGCCAGCAGCTTCCGCAATGCCTACGAGCAGTACTTC
d_call: .
j_call: TRBJ2-7
cdr3_length: 13
v_call: TRBV5-6
clone_size: .

cdr3_aa: CASSLGSGITGELFF
cdr3_nt: TGTGCCAGCAGCTTAGGTAGCGGGATCACCGGGGAGCTGTTTTTT
d_call: TRBD2
j_call: TRBJ2-2
cdr3_length: 15
v_call: TRBV7-6
clone_size: .

cdr3_aa: CSVPGSDTF
cdr3_nt: TGCAGCGTTCCCGGATCAGACACCTTC
d_call: .
j_call: TRBJ1-2
cdr3_length: 9
v_call: TRBV29-1
clone_size: few

cdr3_aa: CASSAAIDEQFF
cdr3_nt: TGTGCCAGCAGCGCCGCGATCGATGAGCAGTTCTTC
d_call: .
j_call: TRBJ2-1
cdr3_length: 12
v_call: TRBV9
clone_size: .

cdr3_aa: CASSSPQEGGETQYF
cdr3_nt: TGTGCCAGCAGCTCTCCACAAGAAGGGGGTGAGACCCAGTACTTC
d_call: .
j_call: TRBJ2-5
cdr3_length: 15
v_call: TRBV11-3
clone_size: .

cdr3_aa: CASSIGGGPGVSYNEQFF
cdr3_nt: TGTGCCAGTAGTATAGGGGGGGGCCCGGGAGTATCCTACAATGAGCAGTTCTTC
d_call: .
j_call: TRBJ2-1
cdr3_length: 18
v_call: TRBV19
clone_size: .

cdr3_aa: CASSSEGQGQETQYF
cdr3_nt: TGTGCCAGCAGCTCAGAAGGACAGGGACAAGAGACCCAGTACTTC
d_call: TRBD1
j_call: TRBJ2-5
cdr3_length: 15
v_call: TRBV11-2
clone_size: .

cdr3_aa: CASRHPWAGNYEQYF
cdr3_nt: TGTGCCAGCAGACATCCCTGGGCAGGGAACTACGAGCAGTACTTC
d_call: .
j_call: TRBJ2-7
cdr3_length: 15
v_call: TRBV27
clone_size: .

cdr3_aa: CASSLGGSGRGNEQFF
cdr3_nt: TGCGCCAGCAGCCTCGGTGGTAGCGGGAGAGGTAATGAGCAGTTCTTC
d_call: TRBD2
j_call: TRBJ2-1
cdr3_length: 16
v_call: TRBV4-1
clone_size: .

cdr3_aa: CASSLGSQGEQFF
cdr3_nt: TGTGCCAGCAGCTTAGGATCACAGGGTGAGCAGTTCTTC
d_call: .
j_call: TRBJ2-1
cdr3_length: 13
v_call: TRBV11-3
clone_size: .

cdr3_aa: CASSGPASGTDEQYF
cdr3_nt: TGCGCCAGCAGTGGACCGGCTAGCGGGACTGACGAGCAGTACTTC
d_call: TRBD2
j_call: TRBJ2-7
cdr3_length: 15
v_call: TRBV10-1
clone_size: .

cdr3_aa: CASSVSGYNEQFF
cdr3_nt: TGTGCCAGCAGTGTGAGCGGGTACAATGAGCAGTTCTTC
d_call: .
j_call: TRBJ2-1
cdr3_length: 13
v_call: TRBV28
clone_size: .

cdr3_aa: CATQYPEDGEQYF
cdr3_nt: TGTGCCACCCAGTATCCGGAGGACGGCGAGCAGTACTTC
d_call: .
j_call: TRBJ2-7
cdr3_length: 13
v_call: TRBV7-9
clone_size: .

cdr3_aa: CASSVFSGRYEQYF
cdr3_nt: TGTGCCAGCAGCGTCTTCAGCGGGAGGTACGAGCAGTACTTC
d_call: TRBD2
j_call: TRBJ2-7
cdr3_length: 14
v_call: TRBV27
clone_size: .